A selection of T cell receptor beta chains follows, all from one sample in a study of shared clonotypes between healthy human individuals. The table came from immunoSEQ multiplex PCR; TCRdb's copy has only in-frame clones and leaves some out. The sample records approximately 2,200,000 clones, 85% to 95% being singletons. Sequences were obtained from naive CD8+ T cells from PBMCs. Source of these receptors: a man aged 18 to 35 in good health. Some clones in this sample may be carry-over from other donors' samples. CDR3s include the opening cysteine and the closing phenylalanine or tryptophan. The D gene is left open where the match is weak. Expanded clones get a size class; other rows say once, few or many, or leave the size out.

clone size	CDR3 length	D gene	J gene	V gene	CDR3 DNA	CDR3 protein
.	12	.	TRBJ2-5	TRBV5-1	TGCGCCAGCAGCTTGGGAGCGGAGACCCAGTACTTC	CASSLGAETQYF
.	14	.	TRBJ1-2	TRBV28	TGTGCCAGCAGTTTGAGGGGGATCGGCTATGGCTACACCTTC	CASSLRGIGYGYTF
.	12	.	TRBJ2-3	TRBV5-5	TGTGCCAGCACCCCAAGGGACGTTGGGCAGTATTTT	CASTPRDVGQYF
few	12	.	TRBJ1-2	TRBV28	TGTGCCAGCAGTCCGTCCGACCGGGGCTACACCTTC	CASSPSDRGYTF
.	17	.	TRBJ2-3	TRBV10-1	TGCGCCAGCAGTGATTCCATCCGGGACTTCTCCCAGGATACGCAGTATTTT	CASSDSIRDFSQDTQYF
.	14	.	TRBJ2-1	TRBV7-6	TGTGCCAGCAGCTTAAGGGGGGCACGTAATGAGCAGTTCTTC	CASSLRGARNEQFF
.	14	.	TRBJ2-7	TRBV9	TGTGCCAGCAGCCCTGAGGGGGGTTCCTACGAGCAGTACTTC	CASSPEGGSYEQYF
.	15	.	TRBJ2-2	TRBV29-1	TGCAGCGCCCTAGGGAGTAGCGAGAACACCGGGGAGCTGTTTTTT	CSALGSSENTGELFF
.	16	.	TRBJ2-7	TRBV7-6	TGTGCCAGCAGCCCCCTTGGAGGGTTCGATGTCTACGAGCAGTACTTC	CASSPLGGFDVYEQYF
.	15	.	TRBJ2-7	TRBV9	TGTGCCAGCAGCCAGTATGGGTCCGCCGGGGACGAGCAGTACTTC	CASSQYGSAGDEQYF